Listed below are T cell receptor beta chains from one sample, sequenced in a study of T cells in Graves' hyperthyroidism and ophthalmopathy. TCRdb analysed the multiplex PCR reads with MiXCR anew, one entry per CDR3 protein. The sample has approximately 610,000 distinct CDR3 sequences; 16% are singletons. The sample comprised blood. These receptor sequences come from a woman between 18 and 30 years old with Graves' hyperthyroidism. Both conserved end residues are part of each CDR3. A D gene is named only where the DNA matches it firmly. Size is omitted from some rows. Given values are once, few, many or a class for expanded clones.

TRBJ2-3,.,TRBV28,15,few,CASATGERATDTQYF,TGTGCCAGCGCTACGGGGGAGAGGGCCACAGATACGCAGTATTTT
TRBJ2-4,.,TRBV4-1,17,.,CASSQEVTTLAKNIQYF,TGCGCCAGCAGCCAAGAAGTAACTACCCTAGCCAAAAACATTCAGTACTTC
TRBJ2-3,.,TRBV29-1,13,few,CSVGVRSTDTQYF,TGCAGCGTTGGAGTGAGGAGCACAGATACGCAGTATTTT
TRBJ2-5,.,TRBV27,13,many,CASSLRGQQTQYF,TGTGCCAGCAGTTTACGCGGTCAGCAGACCCAGTACTTC
TRBJ2-7,.,TRBV4-3,14,.,CASSQDEGLGEQYF,TGCGCCAGCAGCCAAGACGAGGGTTTGGGCGAGCAGTACTTC
TRBJ2-2,.,TRBV10-3,15,many,CAISEVTSNTGELFF,TGTGCCATCAGTGAAGTGACATCGAACACCGGGGAGCTGTTTTTT
TRBJ1-4,TRBD1,TRBV2,15,few,CASSEAGQENEKLFF,TGTGCCAGCAGCGAGGCGGGACAGGAGAATGAAAAACTGTTTTTT
TRBJ2-7,TRBD2,TRBV20-1,19,many,CSARDNRQRGRPNGYEQYF,TGCAGTGCTAGAGATAATCGGCAGCGGGGGCGACCAAACGGCTACGAGCAGTACTTC
TRBJ2-5,.,TRBV2,16,many,CASTTKSVPPIKTQYF,TGTGCCAGCACTACAAAATCCGTCCCCCCGATAAAGACCCAGTACTTC
TRBJ2-7,TRBD2,TRBV5-1,16,.,CASSEGLAGPSYEQYF,TGCGCCAGCAGCGAGGGACTAGCGGGCCCCTCCTACGAGCAGTACTTC
TRBJ1-1,.,TRBV3-1,12,many,CASRTGNTEAFF,TGTGCCAGCAGAACAGGGAACACTGAAGCTTTCTTT
TRBJ1-6,.,TRBV5-6,16,.,CASSFVVAGGNSPLHF,TGTGCCAGCAGCTTTGTTGTCGCAGGAGGTAATTCACCCCTCCACTTT
TRBJ2-1,TRBD2,TRBV2,14,many,CAGRTSGGATEQFF,TGTGCCGGGAGGACTAGCGGGGGGGCCACTGAGCAGTTCTTC
TRBJ2-1,.,TRBV20-1,15,many,CSARDLAGHVDEQFF,TGCAGTGCTAGAGATCTTGCGGGACACGTAGATGAGCAGTTCTTC
TRBJ1-5,TRBD1,TRBV20-1,15,many,CSARRGTGDSQPQHF,TGCAGTGCTAGACGTGGGACAGGGGATTCTCAGCCCCAGCATTTT
TRBJ1-4,.,TRBV20-1,13,many,CSARAAGNEKLFF,TGCAGTGCTAGGGCGGCTGGTAATGAAAAACTGTTTTTT
TRBJ2-7,.,TRBV12-3/TRBV12-4,14,many,CASSSGPGEDEQYF,TGTGCCAGCAGTTCGGGTCCGGGAGAGGACGAGCAGTACTTC
TRBJ2-1,TRBD2,TRBV11-1,15,many,CASSSRASGYNEQFF,TGTGCCAGCAGCTCGAGGGCTAGCGGTTACAATGAGCAGTTCTTC
TRBJ2-1,.,TRBV11-2,16,once,CASSFRARSSYNEQFF,TGTGCCAGCAGTTTCAGGGCCCGCAGCTCCTACAATGAGCAGTTCTTC
TRBJ2-1,TRBD2,TRBV14,15,.,CASSQWREGRNEQFF,TGTGCCAGCAGCCAATGGCGGGAGGGCCGGAATGAGCAGTTCTTC
TRBJ1-3,.,TRBV9,16,once,CASSVAGRGSGNTIYF,TGTGCCAGCAGCGTAGCAGGCAGGGGAAGTGGAAACACCATATATTTT
TRBJ1-1,TRBD1,TRBV4-1,18,few,CASSASPGQGARNTEAFF,TGCGCCAGCAGCGCGAGTCCGGGACAGGGGGCGCGGAACACTGAAGCTTTCTTT
TRBJ2-3,.,TRBV20-1,14,many,CSARAPESTDTQYF,TGCAGTGCTAGAGCCCCGGAAAGCACAGATACGCAGTATTTT
TRBJ2-5,.,TRBV13,15,few,CASSLASTKEETQYF,TGTGCCAGCAGCTTGGCGTCGACAAAGGAAGAGACCCAGTACTTC
TRBJ2-1,.,TRBV28,15,many,CASSSLFSGYNEQFF,TGTGCCAGCAGTTCCTTGTTTTCAGGCTACAATGAGCAGTTCTTC
TRBJ2-1,TRBD2,TRBV20-1,14,many,CSAGPGLALNEQFF,TGCAGTGCTGGGCCGGGACTAGCACTTAATGAGCAGTTCTTC
TRBJ2-4,.,TRBV7-8,13,many,CASSRGQENIQYF,TGTGCCAGCAGTCGGGGGCAAGAAAACATTCAGTACTTC
TRBJ2-5,TRBD2,TRBV7-2,16,.,CASSLGLAGSQETQYF,TGTGCCAGCAGCTTAGGGCTAGCGGGGTCCCAAGAGACCCAGTACTTC
TRBJ1-2,.,TRBV6-1,12,many,CASSPGYYGYTF,TGTGCCAGCAGTCCAGGGTACTATGGCTACACCTTC
TRBJ2-3,.,TRBV20-1,12,many,CSAAPDLNTQYF,TGCAGTGCTGCCCCGGACTTAAATACGCAGTATTTT
TRBJ2-5,TRBD2,TRBV20-1,11,many,CSKRGAETQYF,TGCAGTAAGCGGGGCGCAGAGACCCAGTACTTC
TRBJ2-5,.,TRBV29-1,12,.,CSVEEKRDTQYF,TGCAGCGTTGAAGAGAAACGAGATACCCAGTACTTC
TRBJ1-5,.,TRBV30,14,many,CAWSVSALSQPQHF,TGTGCCTGGAGTGTCTCGGCCCTGAGCCAGCCCCAGCATTTT
TRBJ2-7,TRBD1,TRBV15,15,few,CATSRSTGGPYEQYF,TGTGCCACCAGCAGATCGACAGGGGGTCCCTACGAGCAGTACTTC
TRBJ2-7,TRBD1,TRBV5-1,16,.,CASSWAGAQGVHEQYF,TGCGCCAGCAGCTGGGCTGGGGCACAGGGGGTCCACGAGCAGTACTTC
TRBJ2-3,.,TRBV10-3,13,few,CAISPGLRDTQYF,TGTGCCATCAGCCCTGGACTCCGAGATACGCAGTATTTT
TRBJ2-3,TRBD2,TRBV24-1,17,many,CATSDPGLAALTDTQYF,TGTGCCACCAGTGATCCGGGACTAGCGGCTCTAACAGATACGCAGTATTTT
TRBJ1-5,.,TRBV2,14,.,CASSRGGGYQPQHF,TGTGCCAGCAGTCGAGGGGGAGGGTATCAGCCCCAGCATTTT
TRBJ2-3,TRBD2,TRBV5-1,15,many,CASSLAREDPDTQYF,TGCGCCAGCAGCTTGGCGCGGGAGGACCCAGATACGCAGTATTTT
TRBJ2-5,TRBD2,TRBV27,17,many,CASSWLPLAGREETQYF,TGTGCCAGCAGTTGGTTGCCTTTAGCGGGGCGGGAGGAGACCCAGTACTTC
TRBJ2-7,TRBD2,TRBV5-1,16,.,CASSLGASGKVHEQYF,TGCGCCAGCAGCTTGGGGGCTAGCGGGAAGGTCCACGAGCAGTACTTC
TRBJ2-7,.,TRBV7-9,13,.,CASSLRQEYEQYF,TGTGCCAGCAGCTTAAGACAGGAGTACGAGCAGTACTTC
TRBJ1-1,.,TRBV27,15,many,CASSSRGIGNTEAFF,TGTGCCAGCAGTTCACGAGGGATAGGGAACACTGAAGCCTTCTTT
TRBJ2-5,TRBD2,TRBV6-1,14,many,CASSYGGDQETQYF,TGTGCCAGCAGTTATGGGGGGGACCAAGAGACCCAGTACTTC
TRBJ2-1,TRBD2,TRBV12-5,18,many,CASGLAVGVLAGGDEQFF,TGTGCTAGTGGTTTGGCGGTTGGGGTACTAGCGGGAGGCGATGAGCAGTTCTTC
TRBJ1-1,.,TRBV28,15,many,CASRGPPRMNTEAFF,TGTGCCAGCAGGGGTCCGCCCAGAATGAACACTGAAGCTTTCTTT
TRBJ1-5,TRBD1,TRBV28,15,many,CASSSRQGAHQPQHF,TGTGCCAGCAGTTCGCGACAGGGGGCTCACCAGCCCCAGCATTTT
TRBJ2-7,.,TRBV6-2/TRBV6-3,12,many,CASSYYSYEQYF,TGTGCCAGCAGTTACTACTCCTACGAGCAGTACTTC